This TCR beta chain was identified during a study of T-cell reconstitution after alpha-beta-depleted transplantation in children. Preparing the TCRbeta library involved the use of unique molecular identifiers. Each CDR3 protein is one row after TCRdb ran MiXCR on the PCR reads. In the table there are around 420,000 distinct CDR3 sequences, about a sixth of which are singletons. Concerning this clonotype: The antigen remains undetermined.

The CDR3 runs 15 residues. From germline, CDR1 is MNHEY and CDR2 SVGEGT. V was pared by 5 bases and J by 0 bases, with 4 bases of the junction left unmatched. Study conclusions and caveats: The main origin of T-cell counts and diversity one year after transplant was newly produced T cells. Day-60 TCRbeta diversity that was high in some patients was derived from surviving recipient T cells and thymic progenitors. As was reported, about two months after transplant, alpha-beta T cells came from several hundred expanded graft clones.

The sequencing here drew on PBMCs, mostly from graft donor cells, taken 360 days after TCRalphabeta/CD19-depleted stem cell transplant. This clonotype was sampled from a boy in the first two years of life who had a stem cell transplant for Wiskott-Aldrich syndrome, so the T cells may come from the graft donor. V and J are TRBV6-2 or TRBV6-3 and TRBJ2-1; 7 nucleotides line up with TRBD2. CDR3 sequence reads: CASSLAESSYNEQFF. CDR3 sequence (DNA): TGTGCCAGCAGTCTAGCGGAGAGCTCCTACAATGAGCAGTTCTTC.